One sample yielded the 4 T cell receptor beta chains listed below, sequenced in a study of blood T cell repertoires in COVID-19 (TCRdb year 2020). Library construction relied on the immunoSEQ multiplex PCR assay. The table comes from immuneACCESS by way of TCRdb, which keeps in-frame sequences with V and J called. Part of the clones is missing from these tables; in studies checked, under half for an unresolved V gene and the rest for unknown reasons. This sample lists some 50,000 clones; 84% were detected once. The ten largest clones take up over 2% of the sample. Input material: peripheral blood. Every receptor here comes from a man aged 45-65 years with acute or convalescent COVID-19.

In its sample, this clone was seen a few times. The chain has TRBV29-1 and TRBJ2-3, with D possibly TRBD2 on 5 matching bases. Trimming removed 3 bases at V and 0 bases at J, with 7 bases between. The CDR3 is made up of 13 amino acids. Germline V gene data show CDR1 as SQVTM and CDR2 as ANQGSEA. CDR3 sequence reads: CSVEPGSTDTQYF. The CDR3 DNA reads as TGCAGCGTTGAGCCGGGAAGCACAGATACGCAGTATTTT.

V is TRBV29-1 and J is TRBJ1-1; D is uncertain. This CDR3 comprises 13 residues. The ends were cut back, 6 bases at V and 1 base at J, with 12 bases in the middle. The germline V gene encodes CDR1 SQVTM and CDR2 ANQGSEA. Here the CDR3 reads CSVPQVGNTEAFF. DNA of the CDR3: TGCAGCGTCCCCCAGGTGGGGAACACTGAAGCTTTCTTT.

The chain employs TRBV10-3 and TRBJ2-7; 7 positions match TRBD1. The V gene's germline CDR1 is ENHRY and CDR2 SYGVKD. The length of the CDR3 is 15 residues. The J segment lost 5 bases and the V segment lost 5 bases, leaving 12 bases of the junction unmatched. CDR3 sequence: CAISRDSGMDHEQYF. DNA for the CDR3: TGTGCCATCAGTCGGGACAGCGGCATGGACCACGAGCAGTACTTC.

The chain recombines TRBV7-8 with TRBJ2-7, with 10 bases lining up with TRBD2. Per the germline V gene, CDR1 is SGHVS and CDR2 is FQNEAQ. The trim removed 1 base at V and 4 bases at J, leaving 4 bases unmatched. There are 15 residues in the CDR3. In nucleotides, the CDR3 is TGTGCCAGCAGCTTAGAAGTAGCGGGGGGATACGAGCAGTACTTC. This sequence encodes CASSLEVAGGYEQYF. The variable domain in full, completed from reference TRBV7-8 and TRBJ2-7, reads GAGVSQSPRYKVAKRGQDVALRCDPISGHVSLFWYQQALGQGPEFLTYFQNEAQLDKSGLPSDRFFAERPEGSVSTLKIQRTQQEDSAVYLCASSLEVAGGYEQYFGPGTRLTVT.